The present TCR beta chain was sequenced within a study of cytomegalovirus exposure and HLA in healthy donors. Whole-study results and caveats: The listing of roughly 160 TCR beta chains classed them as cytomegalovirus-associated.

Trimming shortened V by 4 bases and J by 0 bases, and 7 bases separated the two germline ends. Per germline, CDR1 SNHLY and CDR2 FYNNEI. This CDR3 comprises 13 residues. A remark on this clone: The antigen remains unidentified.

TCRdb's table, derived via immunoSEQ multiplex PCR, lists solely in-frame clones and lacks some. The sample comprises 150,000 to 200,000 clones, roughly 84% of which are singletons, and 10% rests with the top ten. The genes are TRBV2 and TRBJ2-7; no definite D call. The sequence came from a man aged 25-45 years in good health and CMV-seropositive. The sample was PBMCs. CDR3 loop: CASSAFLSYEQYF. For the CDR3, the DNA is TGTGCCAGCAGTGCCTTTCTCTCCTACGAGCAGTACTTC. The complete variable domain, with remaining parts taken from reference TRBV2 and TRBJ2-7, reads EPEVTQTPSHQVTQMGQEVILRCVPISNHLYFYWYRQILGQKVEFLVSFYNNEISEKSEIFDDQFSVERPDGSNFTLKIRSTKLEDSAMYFCASSAFLSYEQYFGPGTRLTVT.